These 18 T cell receptor beta chains were all obtained from the same sample, sequenced in a study of T-cell reconstitution after alpha-beta-depleted transplantation in children. Preparation of the TCRbeta library involved a method that used unique molecular identifiers. TCRdb ran MiXCR on the PCR reads and lists one entry per CDR3 protein. The sample lists 150,000 to 250,000 distinct CDR3 sequences; approximately 6.8% were seen once. The sequencing used PBMCs, collected before TCRalphabeta/CD19-depleted stem cell transplant. The receptors here all came from a girl less than two years old with combined immunodeficiency, due to receive a stem cell transplant.

In its sample, this clonotype was seen many times. The J gene is TRBJ2-2, the V gene TRBV12-3 or TRBV12-4, with D possibly being TRBD1 or TRBD2 (6 bases each). V was cut by 7 bases and J by 3 bases, with 15 bases left in between. The CDR3 spans 15 residues. As DNA, the CDR3 is TGTGCCAGCACTTCAATGGGGGGCTACACCGGGGAGCTGTTTTTT. Protein: CASTSMGGYTGELFF.

This clonotype came up a few times. The chain joins TRBV15 to TRBJ2-2, with TRBD2 identical over 7 bases. The length of the CDR3 is 17 residues. The germline V gene has CDR1 LNHNV and CDR2 YYDKDF (reference sequence). Trimming took 0 bases from V and 5 from J; bases not matched to a gene: 9. The CDR3 loop is CATSRDRTGGRTGELFF. CDR3 bases: TGTGCCACCAGCAGAGATCGTACGGGAGGACGTACCGGGGAGCTGTTTTTT.

This clonotype occurred many times. V is TRBV20-1 and J is TRBJ1-2; D remains unclear. The CDR3 sequence is 13 residues long. CDR1 is DFQATT and CDR2 is SNEGSKA in the germline V gene (reference sequence). V was shortened by 7 bases and J by 4 bases, with 16 bases between the two germline ends. Here the CDR3 reads CSGLSFPGYGYTF. DNA for the CDR3: TGCAGTGGGCTGTCCTTTCCTGGCTATGGCTACACCTTC.

This clonotype appeared many times. V usage is TRBV2 and J usage is TRBJ2-7, with D tentatively TRBD1 (5 bases). The germline CDR1 and CDR2 sequences are SNHLY and FYNNEI. The CDR3 sequence is 13 residues long. V was cut by 7 bases and J by 3 bases, with 13 bases left in between. CDR3 in amino acids: CASIGRAFYEQYF. In DNA, the CDR3 is TGTGCCAGCATTGGCAGGGCATTCTACGAGCAGTACTTC.

This clonotype has just one count. This may be a read error: a much more frequent sequence differs by one nucleotide. This sequence joins TRBV5-1 and TRBJ1-1; D gene uncertain. There are 15 residues in the CDR3. Germline CDR1 and CDR2: SGHRS and YFSETQ. The V and J ends lost 0 bases and 1 base respectively, with 10 bases between them. For the CDR3, the DNA is TGCGCCAGCAGCTTGGTCGGTTGGCCGAACACTGAAGCTTTCTTT. This translates into CASSLVGWPNTEAFF.

As regards this clonotype: A much bigger clone sits one base away, suggesting this may be a read error. The chain is built from TRBV12-3 or TRBV12-4 and TRBJ2-1; 11 nucleotides match TRBD2. The CDR3 has 18 amino acids. This CDR3 is CASCLKLGRLAGSWEQFF. In nucleotides, the CDR3 is TGTGCCAGCTGTTTAAAGCTTGGCAGACTAGCGGGGAGCTGGGAGCAGTTCTTC.

There are many counts of this clonotype. This rearrangement joins TRBV2 to TRBJ2-3; D is uncertain. Germline CDR1 is SNHLY and CDR2 is FYNNEI. The V end was cut by 7 bases, the J end by 1 base, with 15 bases between. The CDR3 has 15 amino acids. CDR3 amino acids: CASTYGPLGTDTQYF. For the CDR3, the DNA is TGTGCCAGCACCTACGGACCGTTGGGCACAGATACGCAGTATTTT.

This clonotype was seen many times. The chain couples TRBV20-1 to TRBJ2-1, with TRBD2 matching over 7 bases. CDR1 DFQATT and CDR2 SNEGSKA come from the germline V gene (reference sequence). The CDR3 has 14 amino acids. The chain's CDR3 is CSGLELSTYNEQFF. The CDR3 region has the DNA TGCAGCGGACTAGAGCTTTCGACCTACAATGAGCAGTTCTTC.

This clonotype was seen repeatedly, ten times or more. V and J are TRBV12-3 or TRBV12-4 and TRBJ1-5; TRBD1 agrees at 7 bases. V trimming: 8 bases; J trimming: 5 bases; junction bases outside the gene matches: 3. The CDR3 has 12 residues. The CDR3 spells CASRDSYQPQHF. CDR3 nucleotide sequence: TGTGCCAGCCGGGACAGCTATCAGCCCCAGCATTTT.

This clonotype occurred many times. The chain uses TRBV29-1 and TRBJ1-4, with no clear D. V dropped 1 base and J dropped 7 bases, with 16 bases sitting between them. The CDR3 sequence is 15 residues long. The germline CDR1 and CDR2 sequences are SQVTM and ANQGSEA. DNA of the CDR3: TGCAGCGTTGAAGGGTCCGGGGTCGGAGGTGAAAAACTGTTTTTT. As protein: CSVEGSGVGGEKLFF.

Only a few counts were recorded for this clonotype. The genes are TRBV4-1 and TRBJ2-5; 8 bases align to TRBD2. The CDR3 has 14 residues. Germline loops: CDR1 MGHRA, CDR2 YSYEKL. The junction had 4 bases not matched to a gene; V was cut back by 2 bases and J by 5 bases. This CDR3 reads CASSQLGGEETQYF. The CDR3 DNA reads as TGCGCCAGCAGCCAACTCGGGGGGGAGGAGACCCAGTACTTC.

This clonotype has a count of ten or more. The gene calls are TRBV19 and TRBJ1-3, with D hard to call. V was trimmed by 0 bases and J by 0 bases, leaving 9 bases between them. CDR1 and CDR2 from the germline V gene are LNHDA and SQIVND (reference sequence). This CDR3 is 16 amino acids long. The CDR3 DNA is TGTGCCAGTAGTATAGAGGGGAGCTCCTCTGGAAACACCATATATTTT. It yields the protein CASSIEGSSSGNTIYF.

This clonotype came up many times. The chain joins TRBV6-2 or TRBV6-3 to TRBJ2-1, with 8 bases lining up with TRBD2. Germline V gene data show CDR1 as MNHEY and CDR2 as SVGEGT. CDR3 size: 15 residues. V lost 6 bases, J lost 12 bases, and 16 bases stayed unmatched. CDR3 DNA sequence: TGTGCCAGCAGCCCATACGAGCGGGGGCGGTGGGGGCAGTTCTTC. Protein: CASSPYERGRWGQFF.

The table lists this clonotype with many counts. The V gene is TRBV19, the J gene TRBJ2-2; D is unclear. This CDR3 has 12 amino acids. Per germline, CDR1 LNHDA and CDR2 SQIVND (reference sequence). The V end was cut by 5 bases, the J end by 6 bases, with 7 bases between. The CDR3 loop reads CASSSRAGELFF. The CDR3 nucleotides read TGTGCCAGTAGTTCCCGGGCCGGGGAGCTGTTTTTT.

There are many counts of this clonotype. The V and J genes are TRBV28 and TRBJ2-7; 7 nucleotides agree with TRBD2. CDR1 is MDHEN, CDR2 SYDVKM, per germline. The ends lost 3 bases at V and 5 bases at J; junction bases unmatched: 7. The CDR3 spans 14 residues. The DNA for the CDR3 is TGTGCCAGCAGTTTCGAGCGGGACGCCAACGAGCAGTACTTC. Translating it yields CASSFERDANEQYF.

This clonotype was observed at least ten times. Compared with germline, one end of the junction differs, possibly owing to a read error. This rearrangement joins TRBV27 to TRBJ2-1, with no clear D. In germline, CDR1 is MNHEY, CDR2 SMNVEV (reference sequence). This CDR3 comprises 13 residues. The CDR3 loop reads CASSISSYNEQFF. CDR3 in DNA: TGTGCCAGCAGTATATCCTCCTACAATGAGCAGTTCTTC.

The J gene is TRBJ2-5, the V gene TRBV5-5; 7 nucleotides align to TRBD2. The CDR3 totals 13 residues. The V gene's germline CDR1 is SGHKS and CDR2 YYEKEE (reference sequence). V lost 6 bases to trimming and J lost 1 base; unmatched junction nucleotides: 3. Here the CDR3 reads CASIREGQETQYF. The CDR3 DNA reads as TGTGCCAGCATAAGGGAGGGCCAAGAGACCCAGTACTTC.

This clonotype was counted many times. CDR3 sequence reads: CASSDDRGQETQYF. In nucleotides, the CDR3 is TGTGCCAGCAGCGACGACAGGGGCCAAGAGACCCAGTACTTC. The chain carries TRBV6-2 or TRBV6-3 and TRBJ2-5; 8 bases map to TRBD1. The V gene end was trimmed by 6 bases and the J gene end by 1 base; junction bases not matched to a gene: 4. The germline gives CDR1 MNHEY, CDR2 SVGEGT. This CDR3 contains 14 residues.